This TCR beta chain was identified in a study of cytomegalovirus exposure and HLA in healthy donors. A multiplex PCR was run with 60 Vbeta primers and 13 Jbeta primers. The table came from immunoSEQ multiplex PCR; TCRdb's copy has only in-frame clones and leaves some out. The sample has roughly 80,000 clones, about two thirds seen once. This clone was recorded once. This CDR3 has 15 amino acids. Germline V gene sequence: CDR1 SGHNT, CDR2 YYREEE (reference sequence). Trimming pared 0 bases from V and 0 bases from J, leaving 6 bases between. All the people who gave samples were healthy bone marrow donors.

The chain carries TRBV5-4 and TRBJ2-2; D unclear. Specimen: PBMCs. This receptor was obtained from a man younger than 45 in good health and CMV-seropositive. The CDR3 sequence: CASSLGQTNTGELFF. For the CDR3, the DNA is TGTGCCAGCAGCTTGGGGCAGACGAACACCGGGGAGCTGTTTTTT.